This T cell receptor (beta chain) originates from a study of PD-1 blockade in classical Hodgkin lymphoma. Broader study findings: While CD8+ TCR diversity did not rise significantly by C4D1, CD4+ TCR diversity did. Lower baseline TCR diversity marked trial partial responders and progressors.

Time point reported: cycle 4 day 1 (C4D1), after 5 to 7 weeks of nivolumab. Brentuximab vedotin exposure varied among the patients, all of whom had relapsed after autologous stem cell transplantation. CD4+ T cells were purified from thawed PBMCs by negative selection. In the case of this clone: The target antigen is unknown.

Using immunoSEQ multiplex PCR, the repertoire was profiled, and TCRdb retains in-frame clones only, with some absent. The data show about 22,000 clones, with 72% seen just once and about 1.2% held by the top ten. The length of the CDR3 is 15 residues. Germline values: CDR1 SEHNR, CDR2 FQNEAQ (reference sequence). V gave up 5 bases and J gave up 2 bases, with 13 bases separating them. The chain employs TRBV7-9 and TRBJ1-3, with a weak D call TRBD1 (6 bases). This TCR came from a human donor with classical Hodgkin lymphoma. The starting material was CD4+ T cells from blood, obtained before the fourth cycle of nivolumab. CDR3 loop: CASSPGVNTGNTIYF. Here the CDR3 DNA reads TGTGCCAGCAGCCCAGGGGTTAACACTGGAAACACCATATATTTT.